These 6 T cell receptor beta chains were sequenced from one sample in a study of beta chain features in type 1 diabetes. Sequencing targeted expressed TCRB transcripts, as all isolated RNA had been reverse transcribed. Some clones are missing from TCRdb's copy, which holds only in-frame ones; the method was immunoSEQ multiplex PCR. The sample carries 350,000 or so clones, 20% recorded once. Sequenced: naive CD4+ T cells from blood. Receptors were obtained from a woman between 18 and 30 years old in good health.

The chain links TRBV19 to TRBJ2-7; 8 bases align to TRBD2. The germline gives CDR1 LNHDA, CDR2 SQIVND (reference sequence). The V gene end was trimmed by 8 bases and the J gene end by 4 bases; junction bases not matched to a gene: 10. This CDR3 is 14 amino acids long. The DNA for the CDR3 is TGTGCCAGTCGTCGTGAAGCGGGAGTGTACGAGCAGTACTTC. Translation gives CASRREAGVYEQYF.

The rearrangement uses TRBV4-2 and TRBJ2-5; D is ambiguous. The ends were cut back, 0 bases at V and 6 bases at J, with 8 bases in the middle. CDR1 is LGHNA and CDR2 is YNFKEQ in the germline V gene. The CDR3 has 13 amino acids. The CDR3 DNA reads TGTGCCAGCAGCCAAGATCGCAGGCAGACCCAGTACTTC. Encoded protein: CASSQDRRQTQYF.

This clone was picked up a small number of times. The V and J genes are TRBV9 and TRBJ2-5, with D unclear. The CDR3 contains 14 residues. Between the trimmed V and J ends, which lost 0 bases and 4 bases, there was a span of 10 bases. Germline CDR1 SGDLS, CDR2 YYNGEE. The CDR3 loop is CASSVVPTGETQYF. The CDR3 DNA sequence: TGTGCCAGCAGCGTAGTTCCGACGGGAGAGACCCAGTACTTC.

The chain couples TRBV7-2 to TRBJ1-1; D gene uncertain. V was pared by 3 bases and J by 8 bases, with 10 bases between. The CDR3 totals 12 residues. From germline, CDR1 is SGHTA and CDR2 FQGNSA. The CDR3 nucleotides are TGTGCCAGCAGCTTTACCTACTACGAAGCTTTCTTT. It translates to CASSFTYYEAFF.

There are a few counts of this clone. J is TRBJ1-5 and V is TRBV6-6; 7 bases align to TRBD1. This CDR3 comprises 13 residues. CDR1 is MNHNY and CDR2 is SVGAGI in the germline V gene (reference sequence). Trimming removed 4 bases from V and 6 bases from J; junction bases left unmatched: 3. The CDR3 DNA reads TGTGCCAGCAGTTTAACAGGGGTTCAGCCCCAGCATTTT. This codes for CASSLTGVQPQHF.

This clone came up a few times. V usage is TRBV30 and J usage is TRBJ2-1, with TRBD1 matching over 8 bases. The V gene's germline CDR1 is GTSNPN and CDR2 SVGIG (reference sequence). There are 14 residues in the CDR3. J gave up 6 bases and V 1 base, and 5 bases lay outside the gene matches. CDR3 sequence: CAWSDGQGFNEQFF. The CDR3 region has the DNA TGTGCCTGGAGTGACGGACAGGGTTTCAATGAGCAGTTCTTC.